The 9 T cell receptor beta chains presented below share a single source sample, sequenced in a study of blood T cell repertoires in COVID-19. Libraries were prepared by immunoSEQ multiplex PCR; TCRdb keeps only in-frame clonotypes and omits some of them. The data hold over 60,000 clones, with roughly 80% observed a single time. The source material was peripheral blood. Receptors were obtained from a man aged 55-75 years with COVID-19, enrolled during active disease.

The J gene is TRBJ1-4, the V gene TRBV18; 7 bases agree with TRBD1. CDR3 size: 16 residues. Germline assignment: CDR1 KGHSH and CDR2 LQKENI. The J segment lost 4 bases and the V segment lost 3 bases, leaving 8 bases of the junction unmatched. CDR3 region: CASSPPWGQRNEKLFF. CDR3 in DNA: TGTGCCAGCTCACCGCCATGGGGACAGCGTAATGAAAAACTGTTTTTT.

The chain joins TRBV5-1 to TRBJ2-7; possibly TRBD1 for D (6 bases). Per germline, CDR1 SGHRS and CDR2 YFSETQ. The V end lost 0 bases, the J end lost 3 bases, and 16 bases lay between the germline ends. The CDR3 runs to 16 residues. The CDR3 region has the DNA TGCGCCAGCAGCTTGGCCCCGACAGGAGATTTCTACGAGCAGTACTTC. Translation: CASSLAPTGDFYEQYF.

This sequence joins TRBV5-6 and TRBJ2-5, with D possibly matching TRBD2 (7 bases). The CDR3 is 15 residues long. V gave up 2 bases and J gave up 4 bases, with 15 bases separating them. Germline CDR1 SGHDT, CDR2 YYEEEE. Here the CDR3 DNA reads TGTGCCAGCAGCTTCCAATGGGGGGGGCGAGAGACCCAGTACTTC. It specifies CASSFQWGGRETQYF.

This chain uses TRBV11-2 with TRBJ1-4; perhaps TRBD1 as D (5 bases). This CDR3 region has 13 residues. The germline V and J ends were trimmed by 5 bases and 8 bases, with 12 bases remaining between them. CDR1 and CDR2 (germline): SGHAT, FQNNGV. The DNA of the CDR3 is TGTGCCAGCAGCCCAGCCAGGGTCGAAAAACTGTTTTTT. Its protein product is CASSPARVEKLFF.

This chain joins TRBV30 and TRBJ1-5; D unresolved. Trimming left V 0 bases short and J 6 bases short, with 15 bases between. This CDR3 region has 15 residues. Germline V CDR1 and CDR2: GTSNPN, SVGIG (reference sequence). CDR3 sequence: CAWSVGGMAAQPQHF. For the CDR3, the DNA is TGTGCCTGGAGTGTAGGTGGCATGGCGGCTCAGCCCCAGCATTTT.

This clone was seen more than once but under ten times. This chain uses TRBV4-2 with TRBJ2-3, with 9 bases fitting TRBD2. This CDR3 comprises 20 residues. J gave up 3 bases and V 1 base, and 17 bases lay outside the gene matches. The germline V gene encodes CDR1 LGHNA and CDR2 YNFKEQ. Here the CDR3 reads CASSQARGGGRALGTDTQYF. CDR3 coding DNA: TGTGCCAGCAGCCAAGCCCGCGGTGGCGGGAGGGCCCTCGGGACAGATACGCAGTATTTT.

The chain links TRBV12-3 or TRBV12-4 to TRBJ1-1, with D perhaps TRBD1 (5 bases). The CDR3 covers 13 residues. V was clipped by 5 bases and J by 1 base, with 8 bases between them. The CDR3 reads CASSRDRNTEAFF. CDR3 nucleotide sequence: TGTGCCAGCAGTCGCGACAGGAACACTGAAGCTTTCTTT.

This clone has a handful of counts. The CDR3 DNA reads TGTGCCAGTAGTATTTTAGCGGGAGGAACAGATACGCAGTATTTT. It codes for CASSILAGGTDTQYF. The chain has TRBV19 and TRBJ2-3; TRBD2 matches 10 bases. The V gene end was trimmed by 3 bases and the J gene end by 3 bases; junction bases not matched to a gene: 3. Looked up from germline, CDR1 is LNHDA and CDR2 is SQIVND (reference sequence). This CDR3 is 15 amino acids long. The whole variable domain, filled in from reference TRBV19 and TRBJ2-3, reads DGGITQSPKYLFRKEGQNVTLSCEQNLNHDAMYWYRQDPGQGLRLIYYSQIVNDFQKGDIAEGYSVSREKKESFPLTVTSAQKNPTAFYLCASSILAGGTDTQYFGPGTRLTVL.

The V gene is TRBV6-1, the J gene TRBJ1-6; TRBD1 is a possible D gene (5 bases). This CDR3 has 13 amino acids. Trimming took 3 bases from V and 9 from J, leaving 9 bases between them. CDR1 is MNHNS and CDR2 is SASEGT in the germline V gene. CDR3 amino acids: CASSEDQGSPLHF. As DNA, the CDR3 is TGTGCCAGCAGTGAGGATCAGGGTTCACCCCTCCACTTT.